This T cell receptor (beta chain) was retrieved from a study of blood T cell repertoires in COVID-19. Study summary: Acute-phase and convalescent COVID-19 samples originated in the United States, Italy and Spain. Sources were T cells, B-cell-depleted T cells, or PBMCs; the material itself was cDNA or gDNA.

TCRdb's copy holds only in-frame clones and misses some; the assay was immunoSEQ multiplex PCR. The table lists a few hundred thousand clones, about 90% of them singletons. The clonotype originates from a person in their late teens or twenties with COVID-19, enrolled during active disease. The sequenced material came from peripheral blood.

CDR3 sequence (DNA): TGTGCCAGCAGCTTAATCCCCCTAGCGGGAGGGACAGATACGCAGTATTTT. Translating gives CASSLIPLAGGTDTQYF. This sequence joins TRBV11-2 and TRBJ2-3; 12 bases align to TRBD2. CDR1 SGHAT and CDR2 FQNNGV come from the germline V gene. The CDR3 runs to 17 residues. V was clipped by 2 bases and J by 3 bases; unmatched bases: 6.